These 31 T cell receptor beta chains came from one sample sequenced in a study of blood T cell repertoires in COVID-19. Some clones are missing from TCRdb's copy, which holds only in-frame ones; the method was immunoSEQ multiplex PCR. Of roughly 60,000 clones detected, roughly 85% appear once; the ten largest clones hold about an eighth. Sequenced sample: peripheral blood. These receptors were collected from a human donor in a cohort sampled during active COVID-19.

The gene calls are TRBV28 and TRBJ2-5; weak D call: TRBD1 (5 bases). The CDR3 length is 14 residues. The germline V gene has CDR1 MDHEN and CDR2 SYDVKM. V was cut by 6 bases and J by 5 bases, with 16 bases left in between. CDR3: CASRPPGNRETQYF. The CDR3 DNA sequence: TGTGCCAGCAGGCCTCCAGGGAATCGGGAGACCCAGTACTTC.

The chain joins TRBV6-5 to TRBJ1-1; D perhaps matches TRBD1 (6 bases). Germline V gives CDR1 MNHEY, CDR2 SVGAGI. Trimming pared 7 bases from V and 4 bases from J, leaving 19 bases between. CDR3 length: 15 amino acids. CDR3 residues: CASTLDWGGGTEAFF. DNA for the CDR3: TGTGCCAGCACTTTAGATTGGGGAGGGGGCACTGAAGCTTTCTTT.

This sequence joins TRBV27 and TRBJ1-2, with 8 bases aligning to TRBD1. The V gene end was trimmed by 5 bases and the J gene end by 7 bases; junction bases not matched to a gene: 12. This CDR3 is 15 amino acids long. Germline loops: CDR1 MNHEY, CDR2 SMNVEV (reference sequence). CDR3 region: CASSGQGAPSGGYTF. CDR3 DNA sequence: TGTGCCAGCAGTGGTCAGGGGGCCCCCTCGGGTGGCTACACCTTC.

The chain carries TRBV12-3 or TRBV12-4 and TRBJ2-2; tentatively, D is TRBD2 (5 bases). Trimming took off 5 bases at V and 5 bases at J, with 9 bases between the two ends. CDR3 length: 13 amino acids. As DNA, the CDR3 is TGTGCCAGCAGTCGGGAACGTACCGGGGAGCTGTTTTTT. Its translation: CASSRERTGELFF.

The genes are TRBV6-4 and TRBJ2-7, with TRBD2 matching over 14 bases. Germline V gene lookup returns CDR1 MRHNA and CDR2 SNTAGT. With V trimmed by 6 bases and J by 2 bases, 15 bases remained unmatched. The CDR3 spans 19 residues. The CDR3 here is CASSPEGLAGVGPAYEQYF. The CDR3 region has the DNA TGTGCCAGCAGCCCCGAGGGACTAGCGGGAGTGGGCCCTGCCTACGAGCAGTACTTC.

The chain links TRBV19 to TRBJ2-7; 10 bases fit TRBD1. The germline V gene encodes CDR1 LNHDA and CDR2 SQIVND (reference sequence). This CDR3 is built from 15 residues. V gave up 4 bases and J gave up 5 bases; unmatched junction bases: 8. The CDR3 bases are TGTGCCAGTAGTACTACCGGGACAGGGGTGAACGAGCAGTACTTC. This codes for CASSTTGTGVNEQYF.

V is TRBV10-3 and J is TRBJ1-1, with D maybe TRBD1 (5 bases). CDR1 is ENHRY, CDR2 SYGVKD, per germline. CDR3 length: 13 amino acids. Trimming pared 3 bases from V and 1 base from J, leaving 6 bases between. The CDR3 DNA reads TGTGCCATCAGTGACAGGGCGAACACTGAAGCTTTCTTT. Translating it yields CAISDRANTEAFF.

This clone was counted a single time. This chain joins TRBV7-2 and TRBJ1-5; 9 bases line up with TRBD1. V dropped 5 bases and J dropped 5; count of bases not matched to a gene: 4. The CDR3 extends over 14 amino acids. Germline CDR1 reads SGHTA; CDR2 reads FQGNSA. The CDR3 bases are TGTGCCAGCAGCATAACAGGGGGCGATCAGCCCCAGCATTTT. This sequence encodes CASSITGGDQPQHF.

The chain uses TRBV7-8 and TRBJ1-3; 10 bases are shared with TRBD1. From germline, CDR1 is SGHVS and CDR2 FQNEAQ. The V and J ends lost 5 bases and 1 base, in that order; junction bases with no gene match: 8. The CDR3 contains 17 residues. The CDR3 protein is CASSRGQGVLSGNTIYF. CDR3 sequence (DNA): TGTGCCAGCAGCCGTGGACAGGGGGTATTGTCTGGAAACACCATATATTTT.

This clone was detected once. V usage is TRBV7-2 and J usage is TRBJ2-7; 8 bases are a match to TRBD1. The CDR3 extends over 16 amino acids. With 1 base clipped from V and 6 bases from J, the junction kept 11 bases outside the gene matches. CDR1 and CDR2 from the germline V gene are SGHTA and FQGNSA. The CDR3 DNA sequence: TGTGCCAGCAGCTTAGTTAACGGGGCAGGGGGCAGCGAGCAGTACTTC. Its protein product is CASSLVNGAGGSEQYF.

A word on this clone: The junction does not match germline at one end; this may be a read error. The J gene is TRBJ1-5, the V gene TRBV2; 7 nucleotides line up with TRBD1. CDR3 length: 14 amino acids. CDR1 SNHLY and CDR2 FYNNEI come from the germline V gene. The CDR3 nucleotides are TGTGCCAGCAGCCGACAGGGTAGCTATCAGCCCCAGCATTTT. Translated: CASSRQGSYQPQHF. The full variable domain, its missing parts supplied by reference TRBV2 and TRBJ1-5, is EPEVTQTPSHQVTQMGQEVILRCVPISNHLYFYWYRQILGQKVEFLVSFYNNEISEKSEIFDDQFSVERPDGSNFTLKIRSTKLEDSAMYFCASSRQGSYQPQHFGDGTRLSIL.

V is TRBV4-2 and J is TRBJ2-3; 14 positions match TRBD2. Germline loops: CDR1 LGHNA, CDR2 YNFKEQ. The trim removed 1 base at V and 5 bases at J, leaving 8 bases unmatched. CDR3 length equals 18 residues. The CDR3 is CASSQGGGTSGSIDTQYF. CDR3 nucleotide sequence: TGTGCCAGCAGCCAAGGGGGGGGGACTAGCGGGAGTATAGATACGCAGTATTTT.

The chain recombines TRBV18 with TRBJ1-5, with D possibly being TRBD1 (6 bases). CDR3 length: 16 amino acids. The ends were cut back, 3 bases at V and 9 bases at J, with 21 bases in the middle. The germline V gene has CDR1 KGHSH and CDR2 LQKENI. The CDR3 DNA is TGTGCCAGCTCACCGAGCAATGTCTACAGGGTAGGGCCCCAGCATTTT. Amino acid sequence: CASSPSNVYRVGPQHF.

The chain recombines TRBV9 with TRBJ1-1; 7 nucleotides line up with TRBD1. Unmatched junction bases numbered 9, after V lost 3 bases and J lost 1 base. The germline gives CDR1 SGDLS, CDR2 YYNGEE. The CDR3 extends over 16 amino acids. In DNA, the CDR3 is TGTGCCAGCAGCGAACAGGGGAGTTCGCCGAACACTGAAGCTTTCTTT. Protein: CASSEQGSSPNTEAFF.

This clone occurred once. This sequence joins TRBV29-1 and TRBJ2-1, with 11 bases that match TRBD1. Germline-derived CDR1 and CDR2 are SQVTM and ANQGSEA. The CDR3 has 12 residues. V lost 6 bases to trimming and J lost 7 bases; unmatched junction nucleotides: 2. The CDR3 sequence: CSVGTGGNEQFF. The CDR3 DNA sequence: TGCAGCGTCGGGACAGGGGGGAATGAGCAGTTCTTC.

The rearrangement uses TRBV19 and TRBJ2-1; 9 bases map to TRBD2. The CDR3 consists of 16 residues. Germline V gives CDR1 LNHDA, CDR2 SQIVND (reference sequence). After removal of 5 bases from V and 2 bases from J, the junction contained 7 bases not matched to a gene. The CDR3 DNA follows: TGTGCCAGTAGTCTCCTTAGCGGGAGAGCCTACAATGAGCAGTTCTTC. It encodes CASSLLSGRAYNEQFF.

The chain links TRBV27 to TRBJ1-4; unclear D gene. The V gene's germline CDR1 is MNHEY and CDR2 SMNVEV (reference sequence). Trimming cost V 4 bases and J 8 bases, with 14 bases left between them. CDR3 length: 14 amino acids. CDR3 in amino acids: CASSYGGVGEKLFF. CDR3 coding DNA: TGTGCCAGCAGTTACGGCGGGGTCGGGGAAAAACTGTTTTTT.

The chain has TRBV2 and TRBJ2-1, with 9 nucleotides matching TRBD1. The CDR3 is 15 residues long. The junction had 9 bases not matched to a gene; V was cut back by 6 bases and J by 6 bases. Germline CDR1 and CDR2: SNHLY and FYNNEI. CDR3 bases: TGTGCCAGCAGCGCGGGACAGGGAGATAGCAATGAGCAGTTCTTC. This encodes CASSAGQGDSNEQFF. The variable domain in full, completed from reference TRBV2 and TRBJ2-1, reads EPEVTQTPSHQVTQMGQEVILRCVPISNHLYFYWYRQILGQKVEFLVSFYNNEISEKSEIFDDQFSVERPDGSNFTLKIRSTKLEDSAMYFCASSAGQGDSNEQFFGPGTRLTVL.

This clone was seen only once. This sequence joins TRBV11-2 and TRBJ2-1; D is ambiguous. Germline V lookup: CDR1 SGHAT, CDR2 FQNNGV. The CDR3 runs to 13 residues. V lost 2 bases, J lost 4 bases, and 6 bases lay in between. The CDR3 sequence: CASSLIFYNEQFF. The CDR3 DNA follows: TGTGCCAGCAGCTTAATATTTTACAATGAGCAGTTCTTC.

The CDR3 here is CASSPTGGAGELFF. CDR3 DNA: TGTGCCAGTAGTCCCACAGGGGGTGCCGGGGAGCTGTTTTTT. The J gene is TRBJ2-2, the V gene TRBV19; 8 bases map to TRBD1. CDR1 is LNHDA and CDR2 is SQIVND in the germline V gene (reference sequence). The CDR3 consists of 14 residues. V lost 5 bases, J lost 6 bases, and 5 bases stayed unmatched. The full variable domain, its missing parts supplied by reference TRBV19 and TRBJ2-2, is DGGITQSPKYLFRKEGQNVTLSCEQNLNHDAMYWYRQDPGQGLRLIYYSQIVNDFQKGDIAEGYSVSREKKESFPLTVTSAQKNPTAFYLCASSPTGGAGELFFGEGSRLTVL.

The gene calls are TRBV7-8 and TRBJ1-4; TRBD1 is a possible D gene (6 bases). The CDR3 consists of 15 residues. Germline values: CDR1 SGHVS, CDR2 FQNEAQ. The V end was cut by 5 bases, the J end by 7 bases, with 17 bases between. DNA for the CDR3: TGTGCCAGCAGCCCTCGCGTGGGGGCTGGTGAAAAACTGTTTTTT. Its translation: CASSPRVGAGEKLFF.

V gene TRBV9 combines with J gene TRBJ1-2; 9 nucleotides line up with TRBD1. The CDR3 length is 13 residues. Unmatched junction bases numbered 3, after V lost 4 bases and J lost 5 bases. The germline V gene has CDR1 SGDLS and CDR2 YYNGEE. This chain's CDR3 is CASSWTGDYGYTF. CDR3 coding DNA: TGTGCCAGCAGCTGGACAGGGGATTATGGCTACACCTTC.

This chain connects TRBV24-1 to TRBJ2-1; 8 bases line up with TRBD1. V shed 2 bases, J shed 4 bases, and the junction held 6 bases outside the gene matches. This CDR3 has 16 residues. CDR1 KGHDR and CDR2 SFDVKD come from the germline V gene. The CDR3 loop reads CATSDSRTGQYNEQFF. Here the CDR3 DNA reads TGTGCCACCAGTGATTCCAGGACAGGGCAATACAATGAGCAGTTCTTC.

The gene calls are TRBV18 and TRBJ1-3; 12 bases agree with TRBD1. Germline CDR1 is KGHSH and CDR2 is LQKENI. With V trimmed by 3 bases and J by 8 bases, 2 bases remained unmatched. The CDR3 totals 14 residues. CDR3 bases: TGTGCCAGCTCACCGGGACAGGGGGCATACACCATATATTTT. Translating it yields CASSPGQGAYTIYF.

Regarding this clone: Compared with germline, one end of the junction differs, possibly owing to a read error. CDR3 amino acids: CASSEDGGSYNEQFF. The CDR3 nucleotides read TGTGCCAGCAGCGAAGACGGCGGGTCCTACAATGAGCAGTTCTTC. This rearrangement joins TRBV6-1 to TRBJ2-1; D is perhaps TRBD2 (5 bases). The germline CDR1 and CDR2 sequences are MNHNS and SASEGT. CDR3 length: 15 amino acids.

In this sample, this clone turned up once. The V call is TRBV7-2, the J call TRBJ2-7, with a tentative D call TRBD1 (6 bases). Per the germline V gene, CDR1 is SGHTA and CDR2 is FQGNSA. V was shortened by 6 bases and J by 0 bases, with 15 bases between the two germline ends. The CDR3 spans 15 residues. The DNA of the CDR3 is TGTGCCAGCAGGTTGGAGGTAGGGGGCTCCTACGAGCAGTACTTC. This codes for CASRLEVGGSYEQYF.

CDR3 protein: CASSFEPGEAYEQYF. Here the CDR3 DNA reads TGTGCCAGCAGTTTTGAACCCGGGGAGGCCTACGAGCAGTACTTC. This rearrangement joins TRBV27 to TRBJ2-7, with D possibly matching TRBD2 (6 bases). The ends were cut back, 3 bases at V and 2 bases at J, with 14 bases in the middle. Germline-derived CDR1 and CDR2 are MNHEY and SMNVEV (reference sequence). This CDR3 has 15 residues.

The J gene is TRBJ2-7, the V gene TRBV28; D ambiguous. The CDR3 spans 11 residues. CDR1 is MDHEN, CDR2 SYDVKM, per germline. Trimming left V 5 bases short and J 3 bases short, with 5 bases between. This CDR3 reads CASSPRYEQYF. The CDR3 DNA reads as TGTGCCAGCAGTCCCCGCTACGAGCAGTACTTC.

This sequence joins TRBV5-1 and TRBJ2-3; D possibly corresponds to TRBD1 (8 bases). Germline V gene data show CDR1 as SGHRS and CDR2 as YFSETQ. The V and J ends lost 2 bases and 7 bases respectively, with 14 bases between them. The CDR3 totals 14 residues. The DNA for the CDR3 is TGCGCCAGCAGCTTCGAACAGGGGGGGAATACGCAGTATTTT. Translation gives CASSFEQGGNTQYF. The entire variable domain, with the rest obtained from reference TRBV5-1 and TRBJ2-3, is as follows: KAGVTQTPRYLIKTRGQQVTLSCSPISGHRSVSWYQQTPGQGLQFLFEYFSETQRNKGNFPGRFSGRQFSNSRSEMNVSTLELGDSALYLCASSFEQGGNTQYFGPGTRLTVL.

Here the CDR3 reads CASSQVLGDRGYEQYF. The CDR3 bases are TGTGCCAGCAGCCAAGTGCTAGGGGACAGGGGCTACGAGCAGTACTTC. This chain connects TRBV14 to TRBJ2-7; 10 nucleotides align to TRBD1. V was clipped by 1 base and J by 3 bases; unmatched bases: 6. CDR3 length: 16 amino acids. Germline V gives CDR1 SGHDN, CDR2 FVKESK.

This sequence joins TRBV28 and TRBJ2-2; D is perhaps TRBD2 (8 bases). V gave up 8 bases and J gave up 7 bases, with 26 bases separating them. The V gene's germline CDR1 is MDHEN and CDR2 SYDVKM. This CDR3 spans 17 amino acids. The DNA of the CDR3 is TGTGCCAGCGGGTCCCACGGGAGGGGGCGCTTCCTCGGGGAGCTGTTTTTT. Protein product: CASGSHGRGRFLGELFF.